A single sample gave rise to the 12 T cell receptor beta chains below, sequenced in a study of T cells after somatic rescue of genetic block (dated by TCRdb to the early 2020s). Libraries were built with the immunoSEQ multiplex PCR assay. Entries here come from immuneACCESS through TCRdb and include only in-frame sequences with V and J called. Some clones fail to appear in such tables; in the studies checked, an unresolved V gene covers under half of the shortfall, and the cause of the remainder is unknown. The sample has over 14,000 clones on record, about 71% of them singletons. 13% to 15% of the sample goes to the ten largest clones. The sequencing input was peripheral blood mononuclear cells (PBMCs). These receptors all come from a boy younger than 18.

The V and J genes are TRBV28 and TRBJ1-4; no reliable D call. Germline V gene data show CDR1 as MDHEN and CDR2 as SYDVKM. The germline V and J ends were trimmed by 4 bases and 7 bases, with 10 bases remaining between them. The CDR3 consists of 13 residues. This CDR3 is CASSSYMGEKLFF. The CDR3 nucleotides are TGTGCCAGCAGTTCATATATGGGTGAAAAACTGTTTTTT.

The V and J genes are TRBV5-4 and TRBJ2-7, with a tentative D call TRBD1 (7 bases). There are 16 residues in the CDR3. V was clipped by 7 bases and J by 7 bases, with 27 bases between them. Germline V lookup: CDR1 SGHNT, CDR2 YYREEE (reference sequence). Here the CDR3 DNA reads TGTGCCAGCTACTCGATCGGAGGGGGCCTATCTGGGGAGCAGTACTTC. This sequence encodes CASYSIGGGLSGEQYF.

This sequence joins TRBV2 and TRBJ1-6; 8 positions agree with TRBD1. Germline loops: CDR1 SNHLY, CDR2 FYNNEI. The V segment lost 7 bases and the J segment 5 bases; nucleotides outside the gene matches: 4. The CDR3 is made up of 14 amino acids. The CDR3 bases are TGTGCCAGCACCCGACAGGGGAATAATTCACCCCTCCACTTT. Residues: CASTRQGNNSPLHF.

The chain links TRBV11-2 to TRBJ2-1, with TRBD2 matching over 10 bases. V trimming: 3 bases; J trimming: 10 bases; junction bases outside the gene matches: 15. This CDR3 has 17 residues. Looked up from germline, CDR1 is SGHAT and CDR2 is FQNNGV. The CDR3 reads CASSFRTRGAGGREQFF. The CDR3, as DNA: TGTGCCAGCAGCTTTCGCACTAGGGGAGCGGGGGGGCGCGAGCAGTTCTTC. Combining the CDR3 with reference TRBV11-2 and TRBJ2-1 gives the whole variable domain EAGVAQSPRYKIIEKRQSVAFWCNPISGHATLYWYQQILGQGPKLLIQFQNNGVVDDSQLPKDRFSAERLKGVDSTLKIQPAKLEDSAVYLCASSFRTRGAGGREQFFGPGTRLTVL.

CDR3: CASSLAGKGKDSPLHF. The CDR3 bases are TGTGCCAGCAGCTTAGCAGGAAAAGGGAAGGATTCACCCCTCCACTTT. The chain combines TRBV7-9 with TRBJ1-6; D is unresolved. The CDR3 is 16 residues long. The germline gives CDR1 SEHNR, CDR2 FQNEAQ (reference sequence). V was cut by 0 bases and J by 8 bases, with 14 bases left in between. The variable domain in full, completed from reference TRBV7-9 and TRBJ1-6, reads DTGVSQNPRHKITKRGQNVTFRCDPISEHNRLYWYRQTLGQGPEFLTYFQNEAQLEKSRLLSDRFSAERPKGSFSTLEIQRTEQGDSAMYLCASSLAGKGKDSPLHFGNGTRLTVT.

The V gene is TRBV7-9, the J gene TRBJ2-7; TRBD2 might be the D (6 bases). The germline V gene has CDR1 SEHNR and CDR2 FQNEAQ (reference sequence). V lost 1 base, J lost 2 bases, and 15 bases lay in between. The CDR3 is 16 residues long. CDR3: CASSLGGDGSPYEQYF. The DNA of the CDR3 is TGTGCCAGCAGCTTAGGGGGGGACGGGAGTCCCTACGAGCAGTACTTC.

The rearrangement uses TRBV5-6 and TRBJ2-1; 7 bases align to TRBD1. CDR3 length: 17 amino acids. J was trimmed by 10 bases and V by 4 bases; bases with no gene match: 20. CDR1 and CDR2 (germline): SGHDT, YYEEEE. The CDR3 here is CASSLSYYRGKWPEQFF. In nucleotides, the CDR3 is TGTGCCAGCAGCCTCTCTTATTACAGGGGAAAATGGCCAGAGCAGTTCTTC.

The chain uses TRBV10-3 and TRBJ1-4; D is uncertain. Looked up from germline, CDR1 is ENHRY and CDR2 is SYGVKD. This CDR3 region has 17 residues. Trimming removed 0 bases from V and 0 bases from J, with 11 bases in between. The DNA for the CDR3 is TGTGCCATCAGTGAGTCGAGAGGCGGAACAACTAATGAAAAACTGTTTTTT. As protein: CAISESRGGTTNEKLFF.

V and J are TRBV14 and TRBJ2-7, with 8 bases matching TRBD2. Germline V gene sequence: CDR1 SGHDN, CDR2 FVKESK. V dropped 4 bases and J dropped 0; count of bases not matched to a gene: 8. The CDR3 consists of 16 residues. For the CDR3, the DNA is TGTGCCAGCAGCCCTAGAAAGCGGGGGATCTCCTACGAGCAGTACTTC. As protein: CASSPRKRGISYEQYF.

This clone was seen only once. The V call is TRBV27, the J call TRBJ2-7; D is possibly TRBD1 (6 bases). The CDR3 loop spans 15 amino acids. The ends were cut back, 2 bases at V and 2 bases at J, with 13 bases in the middle. Germline values: CDR1 MNHEY, CDR2 SMNVEV (reference sequence). CDR3 residues: CASSLMTGVTYEQYF. The CDR3, as DNA: TGTGCCAGCAGTTTAATGACAGGAGTTACCTACGAGCAGTACTTC.

V is TRBV30 and J is TRBJ1-6, with a possible D match to TRBD1 (6 bases). V was clipped by 0 bases and J by 17 bases, with 11 bases between them. Per the germline V gene, CDR1 is GTSNPN and CDR2 is SVGIG (reference sequence). This CDR3 contains 11 residues. The CDR3, as DNA: TGTGCCTGGAGTGTAGGGGGGTCCGTCCACTTT. It translates to CAWSVGGSVHF.

The chain has TRBV19 and TRBJ2-2; TRBD1 or TRBD2 may be the D gene (6 bases each). Trimming left V 5 bases short and J 7 bases short, with 14 bases between. There are 14 residues in the CDR3. CDR1 and CDR2 from the germline V gene are LNHDA and SQIVND (reference sequence). CDR3 coding DNA: TGTGCCAGTAGTTTCCGGGGGCCGGGCGGGGAGCTGTTTTTT. Amino acid sequence: CASSFRGPGGELFF.